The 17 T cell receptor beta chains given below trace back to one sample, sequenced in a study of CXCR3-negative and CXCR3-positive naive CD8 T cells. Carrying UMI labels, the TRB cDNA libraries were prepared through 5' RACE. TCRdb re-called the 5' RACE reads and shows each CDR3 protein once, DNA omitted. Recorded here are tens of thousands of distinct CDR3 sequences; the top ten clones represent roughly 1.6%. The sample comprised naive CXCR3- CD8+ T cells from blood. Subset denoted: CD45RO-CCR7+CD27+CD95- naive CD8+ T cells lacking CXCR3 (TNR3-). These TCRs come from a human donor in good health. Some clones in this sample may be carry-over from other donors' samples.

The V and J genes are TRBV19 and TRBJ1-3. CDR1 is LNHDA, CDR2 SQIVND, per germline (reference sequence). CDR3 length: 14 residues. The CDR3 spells CASNSQNSGNTIYF.

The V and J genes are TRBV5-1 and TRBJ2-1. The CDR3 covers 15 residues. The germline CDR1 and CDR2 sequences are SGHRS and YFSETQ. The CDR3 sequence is CASSLPGGPMNEQFF. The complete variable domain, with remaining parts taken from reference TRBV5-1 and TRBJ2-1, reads KAGVTQTPRYLIKTRGQQVTLSCSPISGHRSVSWYQQTPGQGLQFLFEYFSETQRNKGNFPGRFSGRQFSNSRSEMNVSTLELGDSALYLCASSLPGGPMNEQFFGPGTRLTVL.

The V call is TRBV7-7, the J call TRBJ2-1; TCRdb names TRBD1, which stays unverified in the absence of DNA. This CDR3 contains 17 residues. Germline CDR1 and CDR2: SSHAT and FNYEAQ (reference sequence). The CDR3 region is CASSLGVLGESYNEQFF.

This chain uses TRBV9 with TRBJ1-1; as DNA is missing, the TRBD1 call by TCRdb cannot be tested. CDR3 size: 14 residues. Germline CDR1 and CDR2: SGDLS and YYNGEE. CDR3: CASSPDALGTEAFF.

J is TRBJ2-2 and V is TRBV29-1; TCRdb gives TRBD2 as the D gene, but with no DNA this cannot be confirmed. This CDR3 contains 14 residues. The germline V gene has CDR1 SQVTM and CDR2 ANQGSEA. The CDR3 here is CSVAPPAGTGELFF.

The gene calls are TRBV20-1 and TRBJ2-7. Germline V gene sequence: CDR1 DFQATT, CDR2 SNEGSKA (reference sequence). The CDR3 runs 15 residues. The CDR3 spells CSPEARGQGSYEQYF.

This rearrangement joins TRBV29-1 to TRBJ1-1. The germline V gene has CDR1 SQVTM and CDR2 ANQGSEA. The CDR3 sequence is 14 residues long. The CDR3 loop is CSAGGAEMNTEAFF.

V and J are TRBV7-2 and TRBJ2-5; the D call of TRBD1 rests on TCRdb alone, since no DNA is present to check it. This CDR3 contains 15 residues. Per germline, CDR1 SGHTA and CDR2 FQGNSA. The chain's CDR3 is CASSWLGGGQETQYF. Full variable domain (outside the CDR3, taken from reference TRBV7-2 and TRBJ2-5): GAGVSQSPSNKVTEKGKDVELRCDPISGHTALYWYRQSLGQGLEFLIYFQGNSAPDKSGLPSDRFSAERTGGSVSTLTIQRTQQEDSAVYLCASSWLGGGQETQYFGPGTRLLVL.

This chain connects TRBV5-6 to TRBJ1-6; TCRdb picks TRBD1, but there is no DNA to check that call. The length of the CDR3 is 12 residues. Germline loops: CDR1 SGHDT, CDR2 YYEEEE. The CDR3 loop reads CASSLGVSPLHF.

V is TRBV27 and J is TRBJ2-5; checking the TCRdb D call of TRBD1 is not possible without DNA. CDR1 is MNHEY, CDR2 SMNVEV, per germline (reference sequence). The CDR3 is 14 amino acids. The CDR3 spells CATTSQGTQETQYF.

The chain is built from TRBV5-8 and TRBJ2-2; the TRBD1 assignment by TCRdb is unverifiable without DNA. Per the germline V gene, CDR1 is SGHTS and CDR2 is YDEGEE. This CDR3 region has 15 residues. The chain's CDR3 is CASSLGGIESGELFF.

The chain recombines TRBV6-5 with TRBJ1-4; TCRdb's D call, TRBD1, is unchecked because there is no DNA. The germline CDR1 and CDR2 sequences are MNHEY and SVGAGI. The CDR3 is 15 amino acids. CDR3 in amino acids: CASSHRVGTNEKLFF.

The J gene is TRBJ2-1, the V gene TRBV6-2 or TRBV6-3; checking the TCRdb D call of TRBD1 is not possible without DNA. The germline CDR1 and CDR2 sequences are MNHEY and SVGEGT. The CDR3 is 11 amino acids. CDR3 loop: CASMGGHEQFF.

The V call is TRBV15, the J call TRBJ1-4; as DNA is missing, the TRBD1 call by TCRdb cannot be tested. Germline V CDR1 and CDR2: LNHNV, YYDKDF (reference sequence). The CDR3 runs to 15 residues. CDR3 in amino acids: CATSREGVWNEKLFF.

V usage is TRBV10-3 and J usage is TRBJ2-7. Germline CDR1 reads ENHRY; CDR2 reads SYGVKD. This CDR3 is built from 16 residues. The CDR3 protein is CALSETLAQFKYEQYF.

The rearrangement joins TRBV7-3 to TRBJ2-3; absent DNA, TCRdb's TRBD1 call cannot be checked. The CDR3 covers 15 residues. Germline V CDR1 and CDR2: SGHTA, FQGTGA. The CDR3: CASSPGDSSTDTQYF.

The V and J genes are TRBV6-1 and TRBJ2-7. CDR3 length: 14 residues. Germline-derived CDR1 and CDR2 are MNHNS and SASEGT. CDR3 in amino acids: CASSEGDSPYEQYF.